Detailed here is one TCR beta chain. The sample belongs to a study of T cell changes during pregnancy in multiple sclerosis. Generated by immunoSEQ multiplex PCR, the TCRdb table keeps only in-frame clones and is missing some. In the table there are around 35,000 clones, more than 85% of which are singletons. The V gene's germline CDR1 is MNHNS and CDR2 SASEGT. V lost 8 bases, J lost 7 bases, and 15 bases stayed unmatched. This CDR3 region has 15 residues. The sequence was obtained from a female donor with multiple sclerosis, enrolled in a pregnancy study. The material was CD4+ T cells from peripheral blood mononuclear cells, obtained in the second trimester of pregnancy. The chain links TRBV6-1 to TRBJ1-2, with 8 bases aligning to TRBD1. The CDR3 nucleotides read TGTGCCAGCGCAACAGGGGACAGGTGGGGAGGTGGCTACACCTTC. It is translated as CASATGDRWGGGYTF.